Included here is one TCR beta chain sequence, with context. What it binds is unknown. The data originate from a study of cytomegalovirus exposure and HLA in healthy donors. Amplification used 60 Vbeta primers and 13 Jbeta primers. Sequenced by immunoSEQ multiplex PCR; TCRdb stores in-frame clones only, minus some. The sample lists just over 150,000 clones; approximately 79% were seen once. Germline CDR1 and CDR2: SGHRS and YFSETQ. CDR3 size: 14 residues. With 0 bases removed from V and 8 bases from J, the gap between germline ends came to 9 bases. Regarding the study as a whole: In a later analysis, V- and J-gene trimming of beta chains associated with a DCLRE1C missense variant, replicated independently. Because they were indistinguishable, some V segments, including TRBV6-2 and TRBV6-3, were excluded.

This TCR derives from a man aged 35 to 55 in good health and CMV-seropositive. This chain uses TRBV5-1 with TRBJ1-6; D unclear. Sequenced sample: PBMCs. The CDR3 coding sequence is TGCGCCAGCAGCTTGGCGGGGTTCGATTCACCCCTCCACTTT. It yields the protein CASSLAGFDSPLHF.